The next 28 T cell receptor beta chains were all read from a single sample in a study of spatial heterogeneity in lung cancer. Broader study findings: Tumor mutation counts were tracked by expanded intratumoral alpha and beta TCR counts.

These receptors have no known antigen. Stated time point: sample taken at primary tumor resection. TCRdb used MiXCR to reprocess the 5' RACE reads, holding one entry per CDR3 protein. The table includes roughly 19,000 distinct CDR3 sequences, 5% to 6% detected once. This sample comprised lung tumor tissue, obtained at surgery. These receptors all come from a female donor with early-stage non-small cell lung cancer.

This clonotype was detected many times. As an off-target read in a library built for alpha chains, this beta chain has a frequency of little significance. V is TRBV29-1 and J is TRBJ2-3; the D gene is possibly TRBD1 (6 bases). The CDR3 totals 13 residues. V was trimmed by 5 bases and J by 0 bases, leaving 9 bases between them. Germline-derived CDR1 and CDR2 are SQVTM and ANQGSEA. CDR3: CSVQDSSTDTQYF. The CDR3 bases are TGCAGCGTTCAGGACAGTAGCACAGATACGCAGTATTTT.

This clonotype occurred many times. This beta chain is a stray sequence in a library constructed for alpha chains; its clone size is not meaningful. CDR3 loop: CSSTKAQYTDTQYF. The CDR3 DNA sequence: TGCAGCTCTACCAAGGCACAGTACACAGATACGCAGTATTTT. This chain connects TRBV29-1 to TRBJ2-3; no definite D call. The V gene lost 8 bases and the J gene lost 2 bases, with 17 bases spanning the gap. The germline V gene encodes CDR1 SQVTM and CDR2 ANQGSEA. CDR3 length: 14 residues.

There are many counts of this clonotype. This beta chain represents an off-target read in a library built for alpha chains; its size is of limited meaning. The V call is TRBV4-1, the J call TRBJ2-7, with D tentatively TRBD2 (6 bases). Germline V gene lookup returns CDR1 MGHRA and CDR2 YSYEKL. This CDR3 region has 14 residues. V was shortened by 4 bases and J by 1 base, with 11 bases between the two germline ends. CDR3 in DNA: TGCGCCAGCAGCCGAGGGACTGGATCCTACGAGCAGTACTTC. Translated, it gives CASSRGTGSYEQYF.

This clonotype appeared many times. This beta chain is a stray sequence in a library constructed for alpha chains; its clone size is not meaningful. The chain has TRBV18 and TRBJ2-3, with 7 bases that match TRBD2. Germline V gene sequence: CDR1 KGHSH, CDR2 LQKENI. Trimming took 0 bases from V and 1 from J; bases not matched to a gene: 4. The CDR3 totals 16 residues. CDR3 sequence reads: CASSPPGLGGTDTQYF. As DNA, the CDR3 is TGTGCCAGCTCACCACCCGGACTAGGGGGCACAGATACGCAGTATTTT.

This clonotype was recorded many times. This beta chain came through as a stray read in a library set up for alpha chains, and its size says little. This chain connects TRBV7-2 to TRBJ2-1, with a tentative D call TRBD2 (6 bases). V was trimmed by 0 bases and J by 9 bases, leaving 12 bases between them. The length of the CDR3 is 14 residues. Germline V gene data show CDR1 as SGHTA and CDR2 as FQGNSA. The CDR3 sequence: CASSLAGRRGEQFF. The CDR3 bases are TGTGCCAGCAGCTTAGCGGGGAGGAGGGGTGAGCAGTTCTTC.

Turning to this clonotype: This beta chain came through as a stray read in a library set up for alpha chains, and its size says little. This sequence joins TRBV14 and TRBJ2-1, with D perhaps matching TRBD2 (5 bases). Per germline, CDR1 SGHDN and CDR2 FVKESK. The CDR3 length is 16 residues. V was shortened by 2 bases and J by 4 bases, with 15 bases between the two germline ends. CDR3 sequence reads: CASSQRDPGVYNEQFF. As DNA, the CDR3 is TGTGCCAGCAGCCAAAGGGATCCCGGGGTATACAATGAGCAGTTCTTC.

This clonotype was counted many times. Within a library made for alpha chains, this beta chain is off target, and its count is uninformative. The gene calls are TRBV15 and TRBJ2-3; 7 bases match TRBD1. The CDR3 is made up of 15 amino acids. V dropped 0 bases and J dropped 4; count of bases not matched to a gene: 4. The germline gives CDR1 LNHNV, CDR2 YYDKDF (reference sequence). The CDR3 is CATSRDRQGADTQYF. The CDR3, as DNA: TGTGCCACCAGCAGAGATCGTCAGGGGGCAGATACGCAGTATTTT.

This clonotype was detected ten times or more. This beta chain is off target for a library built for alpha chains, so its abundance means little. The chain employs TRBV5-4 and TRBJ2-4; D is unresolved. Germline lookup yields CDR1 SGHNT and CDR2 YYREEE (reference sequence). The CDR3 length is 13 residues. V lost 4 bases and J lost 5, with 10 bases in between. Here the CDR3 reads CASSPRSENIQYF. The CDR3 nucleotides are TGTGCCAGCAGCCCGAGGTCGGAAAACATTCAGTACTTC.

This clonotype was detected many times. Since the library was made to target alpha chains, this beta chain is a stray read and its abundance is not meaningful. This CDR3 reads CASSLAGRDYGYTF. In DNA, the CDR3 is TGCGCCAGCAGCTTGGCAGGACGGGACTATGGCTACACCTTC. The chain employs TRBV5-1 and TRBJ1-2; D gene uncertain. Germline loops: CDR1 SGHRS, CDR2 YFSETQ. The V and J ends lost 0 bases and 3 bases respectively, with 9 bases between them. CDR3 length: 14 residues.

This clonotype was counted at least ten times. The library was prepared for alpha chains; this beta chain is a stray read, so its frequency means little. The J gene is TRBJ2-3, the V gene TRBV5-1; 11 positions agree with TRBD2. V shed 0 bases and J 4 bases; nucleotides not matched to a gene: 7. The CDR3 contains 17 residues. CDR1 and CDR2 from the germline V gene are SGHRS and YFSETQ. The CDR3 DNA sequence: TGCGCCAGCAGCTTGGTCTTAGGACTAGCGGGCCCAGATACGCAGTATTTT. Translating it yields CASSLVLGLAGPDTQYF.

This clonotype showed up many times. The library was built for alpha chains, so this beta chain is an off-target read and its size means little. The rearrangement joins TRBV28 to TRBJ1-5; D gene unclear. The CDR3 is made up of 12 amino acids. Trimming stripped 7 bases from V and 7 bases from J, with 11 bases between. CDR1 and CDR2 from the germline V gene are MDHEN and SYDVKM. The CDR3 is CASNSVRQPQHF. The CDR3 DNA reads as TGTGCCAGCAACAGCGTTAGGCAGCCCCAGCATTTT.

This clonotype appeared many times. This beta chain is an unintended read in a library built for alpha chains; its size means little. The chain employs TRBV6-1 and TRBJ2-5, with D tentatively TRBD1 or TRBD2 (5 bases each). V gave up 1 base and J gave up 9 bases, with 12 bases separating them. The germline gives CDR1 MNHNS, CDR2 SASEGT. This CDR3 has 13 amino acids. The CDR3 sequence: CASSEGTQGAQYF. As DNA, the CDR3 is TGTGCCAGCAGTGAAGGGACTCAAGGGGCCCAGTACTTC.

Ten or more counts support this clonotype. This beta chain turned up in a library designed for alpha chains; as an off-target read, its abundance says little. J is TRBJ2-3 and V is TRBV10-3, with 10 bases fitting TRBD2. CDR1 ENHRY and CDR2 SYGVKD come from the germline V gene. V shed 3 bases, J shed 7 bases, and the junction held 7 bases outside the gene matches. The CDR3 loop spans 15 amino acids. This chain's CDR3 is CAISEQAGGSYTQYF. The CDR3, as DNA: TGTGCCATCAGTGAACAAGCGGGAGGGAGTTATACGCAGTATTTT.

Comment on this clonotype: In a library made to pick up alpha chains, this beta chain is a stray read with a size that means little. The chain employs TRBV4-2 and TRBJ2-1; 8 bases agree with TRBD2. V was pared by 0 bases and J by 3 bases, with 4 bases of the junction left unmatched. In germline, CDR1 is LGHNA, CDR2 YNFKEQ. This CDR3 is 16 amino acids long. The CDR3 DNA follows: TGTGCCAGCAGCCAAGAAACTAGCGGCCACTACAATGAGCAGTTCTTC. This sequence encodes CASSQETSGHYNEQFF.

This clonotype came up many times. This beta chain is an unintended read in a library built for alpha chains; its size means little. The chain has TRBV30 and TRBJ2-7; the D is unclear. Germline loops: CDR1 GTSNPN, CDR2 SVGIG (reference sequence). CDR3 length: 13 amino acids. V dropped 3 bases and J dropped 4 bases, with 13 bases sitting between them. The CDR3, as DNA: TGTGCCTGGAGAGGATCAACCCTGTACGAGCAGTACTTC. This sequence encodes CAWRGSTLYEQYF.

In its sample, this clonotype was seen many times. This beta chain represents an off-target read in a library built for alpha chains; its size is of limited meaning. The rearrangement joins TRBV27 to TRBJ1-6, with D hard to call. There are 14 residues in the CDR3. Germline CDR1 is MNHEY and CDR2 is SMNVEV (reference sequence). Between the trimmed V and J ends, which lost 2 bases and 5 bases, there was a span of 7 bases. Here the CDR3 DNA reads TGTGCCAGCAGTTTAAAGGGAAATAATTCACCCCTCCACTTT. Its translation is CASSLKGNNSPLHF.

This clonotype was observed many times. The library was built for alpha chains, so this beta chain is an off-target read and its size means little. J is TRBJ1-2 and V is TRBV29-1; tentative D call: TRBD1 (6 bases). CDR1 and CDR2 from the germline V gene are SQVTM and ANQGSEA. CDR3 length: 11 amino acids. V was shortened by 6 bases and J by 8 bases, with 13 bases between the two germline ends. For the CDR3, the DNA is TGCAGCGTGGACCAGGGGAGAGGCTACACCTTC. Amino acids: CSVDQGRGYTF.

The table lists this clonotype with many counts. Because the library targeted alpha chains, this beta chain is an off-target read whose size means little. The chain links TRBV23-1 to TRBJ2-5; 11 nucleotides line up with TRBD2. TRBV23-1 is an ORF, and what it does is uncertain. V lost 11 bases and J lost 2; bases outside the gene matches: 16. CDR3 size: 17 residues. The CDR3 is CAPQPRETSGAQETQYF. CDR3 bases: TGCGCCCCCCAGCCCCGGGAGACTAGCGGGGCTCAAGAGACCCAGTACTTC.

This clonotype was picked up many times. This beta chain is a stray read from a library made for alpha chains; its abundance is not meaningful. The chain carries TRBV27 and TRBJ1-5; a weak D match, TRBD1 (5 bases). Germline V gives CDR1 MNHEY, CDR2 SMNVEV (reference sequence). The CDR3 has 14 residues. The germline V and J ends were trimmed by 5 bases and 2 bases, with 10 bases remaining between them. CDR3 sequence: CASSQGEGNQPQHF. The DNA of the CDR3 is TGTGCCAGCAGTCAGGGTGAAGGCAATCAGCCCCAGCATTTT.

This clonotype was recorded many times. Because this beta chain is a stray read in a library intended to capture alpha chains, its abundance should not be given much weight. The rearrangement joins TRBV19 to TRBJ1-2, with D possibly TRBD1 on 5 matching bases. CDR1 and CDR2 from the germline V gene are LNHDA and SQIVND (reference sequence). V was trimmed by 3 bases and J by 5 bases, leaving 16 bases between them. The CDR3 extends over 15 amino acids. The CDR3 bases are TGTGCCAGTAGTATTGGGGACCGCTTGTTTTATGGCTACACCTTC. It specifies CASSIGDRLFYGYTF.

This clonotype was detected only a few times. This beta chain is off target for a library built for alpha chains, so its abundance means little. This chain joins TRBV20-1 and TRBJ1-1; 8 bases line up with TRBD1. Germline CDR1 and CDR2: DFQATT and SNEGSKA (reference sequence). V shed 5 bases, J shed 3 bases, and the junction held 14 bases outside the gene matches. The CDR3 totals 16 residues. The CDR3 region has the DNA TGCAGTGCTCCCTCAGGGGGCCAGGGAGCCTACACTGAAGCTTTCTTT. Residues: CSAPSGGQGAYTEAFF.

For this clonotype: This beta chain is off target for a library built for alpha chains, so its abundance means little. This chain connects TRBV20-1 to TRBJ2-3, with 9 bases identical to TRBD2. The length of the CDR3 is 15 residues. J was trimmed by 4 bases and V by 0 bases; bases with no gene match: 5. Germline-derived CDR1 and CDR2 are DFQATT and SNEGSKA (reference sequence). The CDR3 coding sequence is TGCAGTGCTAGAGACCCTAGCGGGAACGCAGATACGCAGTATTTT. It is translated as CSARDPSGNADTQYF.

This clonotype has at least ten counts. Because the library targeted alpha chains, this beta chain is an off-target read whose size means little. The chain is built from TRBV15 and TRBJ2-3; 12 bases agree with TRBD2. The CDR3 length is 17 residues. Germline-derived CDR1 and CDR2 are LNHNV and YYDKDF (reference sequence). V was pared by 5 bases and J by 6 bases, with 12 bases of the junction left unmatched. DNA for the CDR3: TGTGCCACCAGCGCAGAGACAGGACTAGCGGGAAGCGATACGCAGTATTTT. This codes for CATSAETGLAGSDTQYF. Full variable domain (outside the CDR3, taken from reference TRBV15 and TRBJ2-3): DAMVIQNPRYQVTQFGKPVTLSCSQTLNHNVMYWYQQKSSQAPKLLFHYYDKDFNNEADTPDNFQSRRPNTSFCFLDIRSPGLGDTAMYLCATSAETGLAGSDTQYFGPGTRLTVL.

This clonotype was found a few times. Since it is a stray read in a library aimed at alpha chains, this beta chain has a size that is not meaningful. The chain is built from TRBV5-1 and TRBJ1-1, with 12 nucleotides matching TRBD1. Trimming took 4 bases from V and 6 from J; bases not matched to a gene: 13. This CDR3 contains 17 residues. Germline CDR1 is SGHRS and CDR2 is YFSETQ. The CDR3 DNA is TGCGCCAGCAGCGTCGGGACAGGGGGCTTAACTTTCCCTGAAGCTTTCTTT. Amino acid sequence: CASSVGTGGLTFPEAFF.

This clonotype was picked up many times. A library made for alpha chains picked up this beta chain off target, so its size means little. The chain is built from TRBV7-8 and TRBJ2-5; D remains ambiguous. CDR1 SGHVS and CDR2 FQNEAQ come from the germline V gene. V lost 0 bases, J lost 4 bases, and 9 bases lay in between. There are 14 residues in the CDR3. The CDR3 spells CASSLAGSVETQYF. DNA of the CDR3: TGTGCCAGCAGCTTAGCGGGCTCGGTAGAGACCCAGTACTTC.

This clonotype was counted ten times or more. A library made for alpha chains picked up this beta chain off target, so its size means little. This chain connects TRBV28 to TRBJ1-6; no clear D. The length of the CDR3 is 17 residues. From germline, CDR1 is MDHEN and CDR2 SYDVKM. V shed 5 bases and J shed 2 bases, with 16 bases lying between them. Here the CDR3 reads CASSRGLVITYNSPLHF. The DNA for the CDR3 is TGTGCCAGCAGTCGCGGACTGGTTATAACCTATAATTCACCCCTCCACTTT.

This clonotype was seen a handful of times. A library prepared for alpha chains yielded this beta chain as an off-target read; its size is of little meaning. The chain is built from TRBV7-9 and TRBJ2-7, with 7 nucleotides matching TRBD1. The CDR3 length is 14 residues. Germline V gene lookup returns CDR1 SEHNR and CDR2 FQNEAQ (reference sequence). The ends lost 7 bases at V and 0 bases at J; junction bases unmatched: 6. The CDR3 is CASTTGTDSYEQYF. The CDR3 coding sequence is TGTGCCAGCACCACCGGGACAGACTCCTACGAGCAGTACTTC.

This clonotype was seen at least ten times. Because the library targeted alpha chains, this beta chain is an off-target read whose size means little. The genes are TRBV9 and TRBJ2-5; D is unresolved. The CDR3 loop spans 14 amino acids. Between the trimmed V and J ends, which lost 0 bases and 1 base, there was a span of 7 bases. In germline, CDR1 is SGDLS, CDR2 YYNGEE. CDR3 sequence reads: CASSVGATQETQYF. The CDR3, as DNA: TGTGCCAGCAGCGTAGGAGCTACCCAAGAGACCCAGTACTTC.